This TCR beta chain derives from a study of glioma-infiltrating T cells after dendritic cell vaccination. Measured with immunoSEQ multiplex PCR; TCRdb has only the in-frame clones, and not every one. The table has around 100,000 clones, 83% seen once. Germline V gives CDR1 SGHVS, CDR2 FQNEAQ. This CDR3 is 14 amino acids long. The V end was cut by 5 bases, the J end by 4 bases, with 9 bases between. Described time point: after dendritic cell vaccination, including at tumor progression/relapse. This chain joins TRBV7-8 and TRBJ1-6; D uncertain. The starting material was blood, obtained after dendritic cell vaccination. This sequence was found in a human donor with glioblastoma. CDR3 sequence: CASSVTRYNSPLHF. The CDR3 DNA follows: TGTGCCAGCAGCGTGACGAGGTATAATTCACCCCTCCACTTT.